The 9 T cell receptor beta chains below come from one sample, sequenced in a study of T-cell memory formation after mild COVID-19. TCRdb reanalysed the 5' RACE reads using MiXCR and keeps one entry per CDR3 protein. The table records 300,000 to 400,000 distinct CDR3 sequences, around 13% of them present only once. The sequenced material came from PBMCs or a T cell subset sorted from them (not recorded which). The receptors were gathered from a man between 18 and 29 years old who had mild COVID-19 (a few samples of this study predate the infection). Cell type and time point are not known.

The rearrangement joins TRBV5-8 to TRBJ2-7; tentatively, D is TRBD1 or TRBD2 (5 bases each). Germline V gene lookup returns CDR1 SGHTS and CDR2 YDEGEE. The CDR3 extends over 14 amino acids. Trimming removed 6 bases at V and 3 bases at J, with 16 bases between. The DNA for the CDR3 is TGTGCCAGCACCCTGGGGGATGCCAACTACGAGCAGTACTTC. This codes for CASTLGDANYEQYF.

This clonotype has just a few counts. This sequence joins TRBV4-1 and TRBJ2-5; tentative D call: TRBD2 (7 bases). The CDR3 contains 17 residues. V shed 5 bases and J shed 4 bases, with 23 bases lying between them. Germline values: CDR1 MGHRA, CDR2 YSYEKL. CDR3: CASSRGRGRDRGETQYF. Here the CDR3 DNA reads TGCGCCAGCAGCAGGGGGAGGGGCCGGGACCGGGGAGAGACCCAGTACTTC.

This clonotype has just a few counts. The genes are TRBV2 and TRBJ2-1; 10 bases agree with TRBD2. CDR1 and CDR2 (germline): SNHLY, FYNNEI. Germline trimming cut 8 bases from V and 7 bases from J; bases unmatched to any gene: 11. The CDR3 has 15 amino acids. The CDR3 DNA sequence: TGTGCCAGCGGAAGGACACTAGCGGGGCGTAATGAGCAGTTCTTC. It translates to CASGRTLAGRNEQFF.

The V and J genes are TRBV4-3 and TRBJ1-4; D call uncertain. This CDR3 contains 15 residues. Germline V lookup: CDR1 LGHNA, CDR2 YSLEER. Trimming left V 8 bases short and J 4 bases short, with 17 bases between. In DNA form, the CDR3 reads TGCGCCAGCCGCCCGGGAAAGGACGATAATGAAAAACTGTTTTTT. Residues: CASRPGKDDNEKLFF.

The genes are TRBV3-1 and TRBJ2-2, with D unclear. CDR3 length: 12 residues. The germline V gene encodes CDR1 LGHDT and CDR2 YNNKEL (reference sequence). V was trimmed by 6 bases and J by 6 bases, leaving 8 bases between them. The CDR3 loop reads CASRNFAGELFF. The CDR3 region has the DNA TGTGCCAGCAGGAATTTTGCCGGGGAGCTGTTTTTT.

This clonotype was seen a handful of times. The chain employs TRBV10-2 and TRBJ2-7; TRBD2 matches 11 bases. Losses at the gene ends were 2 bases for V and 0 bases for J; bases not matched to a gene: 9. The CDR3 extends over 18 amino acids. CDR1 and CDR2 from the germline V gene are WSHSY and SAAADI. In DNA form, the CDR3 reads TGCGCCAGCAGTGAGCCACTAGCGGGGGTAATTTTCTCCTACGAGCAGTACTTC. Protein sequence: CASSEPLAGVIFSYEQYF.

The V and J genes are TRBV6-6 and TRBJ2-6; D may be TRBD1 or TRBD2 (5 bases each). The V end lost 1 base, the J end lost 0 bases, and 7 bases lay between the germline ends. This CDR3 contains 16 residues. Germline CDR1 MNHNY, CDR2 SVGAGI (reference sequence). CDR3 coding DNA: TGTGCCAGCAGTTACTATGGGGGCTCTGGGGCCAACGTCCTGACTTTC. As protein: CASSYYGGSGANVLTF.

This clonotype occurred a few times. The chain employs TRBV7-8 and TRBJ2-5, with D possibly TRBD2 on 6 matching bases. Germline loops: CDR1 SGHVS, CDR2 FQNEAQ. V was trimmed by 4 bases and J by 4 bases, leaving 13 bases between them. There are 14 residues in the CDR3. Written as DNA, the CDR3 is TGTGCCAGCAGCTCGAACGGGGGAGGAGAGACCCAGTACTTC. Translation gives CASSSNGGGETQYF. Looking up the rest from reference TRBV7-8 and TRBJ2-5 gives the full variable domain: GAGVSQSPRYKVAKRGQDVALRCDPISGHVSLFWYQQALGQGPEFLTYFQNEAQLDKSGLPSDRFFAERPEGSVSTLKIQRTQQEDSAVYLCASSSNGGGETQYFGPGTRLLVL.

The V call is TRBV6-1, the J call TRBJ2-2; TRBD1 is a possible D gene (6 bases). Germline V CDR1 and CDR2: MNHNS, SASEGT. The germline V and J ends were trimmed by 4 bases and 5 bases, with 11 bases remaining between them. CDR3 length: 14 amino acids. The CDR3, as DNA: TGTGCCAGCAGTGCGGACAGCCGTACCGGGGAGCTGTTTTTT. Translated, it gives CASSADSRTGELFF.